This entry describes one TCR beta chain. This clonotype was counted only a few times. It lacks a known antigen. Base qualities are not provided; no much larger clone lies one nucleotide away. The sample comes from a study of early T cells in non-severe SARS-CoV-2 infection listed by TCRdb under 2021. Background for the entire study: Bulk RNA from unsorted whole blood was used for TCR sequencing, so alpha and beta chains could not be paired.

The library was prepared using 5' RACE. The instrument was a NextSeq 500. In the TCR library protocol, unique molecular identifiers were attached to individual cDNA molecules to correct for PCR bias and sequencing error. Sequencing covered both TCR alpha and beta chains, and within each sample the abundances of alpha and beta sequences were tightly co-correlated. Per the original workflow: Decombinator V4 was used to perform V gene, J gene and CDR3 annotation of TCR sequences. TCRs were defined as expanded if a significant change between any two time points was detected under a Poisson model with p below 0.0001. TCR abundances were normalised to the total number of TCRs sequenced per sample and expressed as counts per million. MAIT TCRs were defined by TRAV1-2 paired with TRAJ12, TRAJ20 or TRAJ33, and iNKT TCRs by TRAV10 paired with TRAJ18. VDJdb, accessed 1 November 2021, was searched for CMV, EBV and SARS-CoV-2 annotated TCRs, excluding TCRs annotated for multiple antigens. TCRdb's own reprocessing of the public reads used fastp at Q25 and MiXCR and kept productive beta chains. For every CDR3 protein sequence, its rows merge into one entry that carries the most common genes and DNA. The V and J calls reflect TCRdb's pipeline rather than the authors' work. The sample table records tens of thousands of distinct CDR3 sequences; 5% of these occur just once. The top ten constitute over 3.5% of the sample.

CDR1 and CDR2 were assigned from the germline V gene as SGHAT and FQNNGV. Measured from the cysteine to the phenylalanine, the CDR3 is 15 residues long. Here the CDR3 DNA is all that survives: 45 bases in frame from base 1. V was cut back by 3 bases and J by 2 bases, leaving a gap of 12 bases between them. What the research found in general, with its limitations: VDJdb matching was skewed toward anti-spike CD8 responses and likely underestimated virus-specific expansions, missing private and CD4 specificities.

Set within a cohort of healthcare workers in London, UK, this nested case-control study involved weekly PCR testing of nasopharyngeal swabs along with blood sampling. Healthcare workers were recruited between 23 and 31 March 2020, during the week of the UK lockdown, and were followed weekly for up to about 16 weeks. Sequenced: whole blood. This clonotype originated in an adult who was a healthcare worker with PCR-confirmed SARS-CoV-2 infection or an uninfected control (not recorded which). The rearrangement combines TRBV11-2 with TRBJ2-3; 6 matching bases give a weak D call of TRBD2. The bases are TGTGCCAGCAGCTTCCGCGGGGCCTTCACAGATACGCAGTATTTT. Its protein is CASSFRGAFTDTQYF. This CDR3, with the reference TRBV11-2 and TRBJ2-3 proteins standing in past its ends, gives the full variable domain EAGVAQSPRYKIIEKRQSVAFWCNPISGHATLYWYQQILGQGPKLLIQFQNNGVVDDSQLPKDRFSAERLKGVDSTLKIQPAKLEDSAVYLCASSFRGAFTDTQYFGPGTRLTVL.